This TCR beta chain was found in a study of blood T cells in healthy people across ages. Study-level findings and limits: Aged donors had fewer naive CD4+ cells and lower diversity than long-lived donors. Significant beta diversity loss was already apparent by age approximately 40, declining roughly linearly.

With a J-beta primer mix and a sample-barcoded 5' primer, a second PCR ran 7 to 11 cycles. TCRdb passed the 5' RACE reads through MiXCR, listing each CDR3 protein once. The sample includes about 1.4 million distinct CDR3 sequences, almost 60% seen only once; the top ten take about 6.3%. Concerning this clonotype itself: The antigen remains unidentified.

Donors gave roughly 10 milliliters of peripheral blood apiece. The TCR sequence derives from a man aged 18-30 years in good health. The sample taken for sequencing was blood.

CDR3 nucleotides: TGTGCCAGCGCCGGGACAGTCACAGATACGCAGTATTTT. This encodes CASAGTVTDTQYF. The chain uses TRBV5-8 and TRBJ2-3, with 7 bases identical to TRBD1. Germline V gene sequence: CDR1 SGHTS, CDR2 YDEGEE. There are 13 residues in the CDR3. Unmatched junction bases numbered 4, after V lost 7 bases and J lost 2 bases. The full variable domain, rest sourced from reference TRBV5-8 and TRBJ2-3, is EAGVTQSPTHLIKTRGQQATLRCSPISGHTSVYWYQQALGLGLQFLLWYDEGEERNRGNFPPRFSGRQFPNYSSELNVNALELEDSALYLCASAGTVTDTQYFGPGTRLTVL.